This T cell receptor beta chain was captured by sequencing in a study of T-cell memory formation after mild COVID-19. TCRdb processed the 5' RACE reads anew with MiXCR; each CDR3 protein has one entry. The sample consists of fewer than 500,000 distinct CDR3 sequences, roughly 25% of them appearing once. Between the trimmed V and J ends, which lost 4 bases and 2 bases, there was a span of 14 bases. The CDR3 covers 14 residues. CDR1 DFQATT and CDR2 SNEGSKA come from the germline V gene (reference sequence). This clonotype was counted a few times. Sequencing was done on a sample of PBMCs or a T cell subset sorted from them (not recorded which). The receptor comes from an adult woman who had mild COVID-19 (a few samples of this study predate the infection). Cell type and time point are not known. V and J are TRBV20-1 and TRBJ2-5; no clear D. The CDR3 coding sequence is TGCAGTGCTAACCCGAAGGGCAGGCAAGAGACCCAGTACTTC. It translates to CSANPKGRQETQYF.